Ten or more counts support the clone carrying this T cell receptor beta chain. Its matching antigen is unknown. MiXCR, run by TCRdb on the 5' RACE reads, gives a single entry per CDR3 protein. The data show 210,000 or so distinct CDR3 sequences, 8.2% seen once. This record comes from a study of CD8 T cells in ankylosing spondylitis. CDR3 size: 14 residues. Trimming pared 2 bases from V and 4 bases from J, leaving 11 bases between. In germline, CDR1 is MDHEN, CDR2 SYDVKM. Study-wide results and limits: CD8+ disease-linked clones were present at relatively low frequencies in blood.

This receptor was taken from a female donor with ankylosing spondylitis or in good health (not recorded which). Material: blood, either unsorted or a sorted T cell fraction (not recorded which). V usage is TRBV28 and J usage is TRBJ1-2, with D unclear. This CDR3 is CASSLIISIYGYTF. The CDR3 DNA reads as TGTGCCAGCAGTTTAATTATAAGCATCTATGGCTACACCTTC.